The subject of this entry is one T cell receptor (beta chain). Its matching antigen is unknown. Other DNA sequences of this sample code for an identical CDR3. This sample stems from a study of shared clonotypes between healthy human individuals. Study-level information: Donors were a couple of women and a few men aged 18 to 49.

Generated by immunoSEQ multiplex PCR, the TCRdb table keeps only in-frame clones and is missing some. In the table there are a few million clones, under 95% of which are singletons. Study results and limitations: Read depth was anticipated to influence clonotype sharing among donors.

Sequencing was performed on naive CD4+ T cells from PBMCs. Subset given: CD45RA+ positively selected. This receptor was identified in a man younger than 35 in good health. Some clones in this sample may be carry-over from other donors' samples.

CDR3 DNA sequence: TGTGCCAGCAGCCTAAGGGGGACCTCCTACAATGAGCAGTTCTTC. Translation: CASSLRGTSYNEQFF. The V and J genes are TRBV7-3 and TRBJ2-1, with D perhaps matching TRBD1 (6 bases). The CDR3 is 15 amino acids. V gave up 5 bases and J gave up 0 bases, with 11 bases separating them. Germline V lookup: CDR1 SGHTA, CDR2 FQGTGA.